This T cell receptor (beta chain) was profiled in a study of lymphopenia after photon versus proton radiotherapy. Findings and limits, study-wide: Authors raise, but do not show, better survival with proton therapy. After the lymphocyte nadir, photon-treated repertoires showed oligoclonal expansion, especially of CD8+ Temra cells. In patients who died, overall survival fell as post-nadir TCR diversity dropped more. Under photons, naive T cells and diversity fell while effector/memory populations rose.

The assay was immunoSEQ multiplex PCR, and TCRdb's table has in-frame clones only and misses some. The sample shows approximately 20,000 clones, approximately 90% of them seen only once. Note on this clone: Its antigen is not known.

This CDR3 comprises 15 residues. V was clipped by 6 bases and J by 0 bases, with 12 bases between them. Looked up from germline, CDR1 is MNHNS and CDR2 is SASEGT. The source was peripheral blood, collected from a patient treated with photon-based radiotherapy. The chain is built from TRBV6-1 and TRBJ1-5; D remains unclear. This receptor was obtained from a man between 60 and 75 years old with pancreatic cancer. CDR3 DNA sequence: TGTGCCAGCAGCATCACACAGTATAGCAATCAGCCCCAGCATTTT. It codes for CASSITQYSNQPQHF.